This TCR beta chain stems from a study of blood T cells in healthy people across ages. This clonotype showed up just a few times. The antigen is not known. Sample donors were healthy Caucasian individuals that came from Russia, aged roughly 6 to 100. Every participating donor contributed approximately 10 milliliters of peripheral blood through a draw. Primers used in a second PCR of about 6 to 11 cycles were a sample-barcoded 5' primer and a J-beta primer mix. Tagging of each cDNA molecule was performed by a template-switch adaptor with 12 random nucleotides. Using its own MiXCR run on the 5' RACE reads, TCRdb lists one record per CDR3 protein. The sample lists approximately 1.5 million distinct CDR3 sequences, about 35% seen once, with roughly 12% in the top ten. Study observations and caveats: Unknown donor CMV status possibly confounded expanded clonotype changes.

The receptor comes from a woman in her twenties or thirties in good health. The sequencing input was blood.

Here the CDR3 DNA reads TGTGCCTGGACAAAAGGGGAACATGAGCAGTTCTTC. Encoded protein: CAWTKGEHEQFF. The chain has TRBV30 and TRBJ2-1, with a tentative D call TRBD1 (5 bases). Germline V lookup: CDR1 GTSNPN, CDR2 SVGIG (reference sequence). The CDR3 spans 12 residues. Trimming pared 4 bases from V and 8 bases from J, leaving 12 bases between.